Listed below are T cell receptor beta chains from one sample, sequenced in a study of OX40 agonist ivuxolimab in advanced cancers. The assay was immunoSEQ multiplex PCR, and TCRdb's table has in-frame clones only and misses some. Here the sample spans around 69,000 clones, approximately 86% being singletons. Sequencing used CD4+ or CD8+ T cells sorted from blood, obtained in a trial of the OX40 agonist ivuxolimab. All receptors derive from an adult with an advanced solid tumor such as melanoma, head and neck, liver or kidney cancer. Each CDR3 is given without its conserved first and last residue. Fields, in order: clone size, J gene, V gene, CDR3 protein. Part of the rows lack a size; the others show once, few, many or a class for expanded clones.

NA,TRBJ2-2,TRBV28,ASSLESKGSGELF
once,TRBJ2-6,TRBV11-2,ASGANVLT
NA,TRBJ2-7,TRBV11-3,ASSARTEGEQY
few,TRBJ2-7,TRBV12-5,ASGMRSSYEQY
NA,TRBJ2-7,TRBV5-4,ASSPTGINEQY
NA,TRBJ2-7,TRBV6-5,ASDRDPSYEQY
once,TRBJ1-5,TRBV10-2,ASSRGQGADQPQH
NA,TRBJ2-7,TRBV6-1,ASSEAWTASYEQY
NA,TRBJ2-7,TRBV19,ALVGTGGYYEQY
NA,TRBJ2-5,TRBV7-8,ASSFTSGLRGETQY
once,TRBJ2-5,TRBV7-9,ASSPTGARQETQY
NA,TRBJ2-3,TRBV2,ASSEESGRRADTQY
NA,TRBJ2-2,TRBV14,ASSQGLAKGIITGELF
NA,TRBJ2-5,TRBV7-2,ASSQRQGFETQY
NA,TRBJ1-2,TRBV29-1,SVRTGSVGGYT
NA,TRBJ2-7,TRBV2,ASSVHRGDTYEQY
NA,TRBJ2-7,TRBV27,ASSPHGSVAYEQY
NA,TRBJ2-7,TRBV28,ASSYGQGYEQY
NA,TRBJ2-1,TRBV5-4,ASSSTSGGGEQF
NA,TRBJ2-5,TRBV10-1,ASSTGAGGLETQY
NA,TRBJ1-6,TRBV5-6,ASSLEGQVIGSPLH
NA,TRBJ1-3,TRBV6-6,ASSYSTGQGNTIY
NA,TRBJ2-3,TRBV10-1,ASSGGGRGDTQY
once,TRBJ1-1,TRBV7-2,ASSTGPRRNTEAF
NA,TRBJ2-7,TRBV9,ASSSEGGEGPDEQY
NA,TRBJ2-5,TRBV5-1,ASSLGLAGETQY
NA,TRBJ2-6,TRBV4-2,ASSNTGVWDSGANVLT
NA,TRBJ2-7,TRBV28,ASSGQRIKGEQY
once,TRBJ2-3,TRBV7-8,ASSSLRGGTSTDTQY
NA,TRBJ1-2,TRBV7-9,ASSLAAGGNGGYT
NA,TRBJ2-1,TRBV2,ASSGLAGSNQQF
NA,TRBJ2-5,TRBV5-1,ASSPLEGTQETQY
NA,TRBJ1-3,TRBV13,ASSLVLQGWTSGNTIY
NA,TRBJ1-2,TRBV27,ASSPEGFGRNYGYT
NA,TRBJ2-7,TRBV5-1,ASSQGTASAYEQY
NA,TRBJ2-1,TRBV6-1,ASMRDWGNNEQF
NA,TRBJ2-1,TRBV18,ASSPGQPEQF
NA,TRBJ2-7,TRBV7-9,ASSPRKTGAYEQY
NA,TRBJ1-2,TRBV5-4,ASSQDAEGVYGYT
NA,TRBJ2-5,TRBV4-1,ASSQVGRGQGETQY
NA,TRBJ2-3,TRBV11-3,ASSLGRGATYTQY
few,TRBJ1-2,TRBV7-9,ASSLERGGNGYT
NA,TRBJ1-1,TRBV29-1,SAQGVGTEAF
NA,TRBJ2-5,TRBV11-2,ASSSKPRETQY
NA,TRBJ2-2,TRBV27,ASSRTGGLGELF
NA,TRBJ2-1,TRBV5-1,ASSLAQEYNEQF
NA,TRBJ1-6,TRBV30,AWRRGSSNSPLH
once,TRBJ2-5,TRBV19,ASSQDRAQETQY